One sample yielded the 28 T cell receptor beta chains listed below, sequenced in a study of T cells in Graves' hyperthyroidism and ophthalmopathy. RNA transcripts provided the source from which TCR beta CDR3 regions were amplified. During a first-round RT-PCR of the TCR CDR3, the HTBI primer set was used. TCRdb called the multiplex PCR reads again in MiXCR, with one record for every CDR3 protein. The table includes around 600,000 distinct CDR3 sequences, 45% detected once. Sequencing was done on a sample of peripheral blood or thyroid tissue (not recorded which). Receptors were obtained from an adult man with Graves' disease, either hyperthyroidism or ophthalmopathy (not recorded which).

This clonotype was observed a handful of times. A much larger clone lies one base from this, so it may be a read error. The chain employs TRBV9 and TRBJ1-1, with no clear D. V was trimmed by 4 bases and J by 1 base, leaving 8 bases between them. This CDR3 spans 13 amino acids. The V gene's germline CDR1 is SGDLS and CDR2 YYNGEE. The CDR3 bases are TGTGCCAGCAGCCGGATAGAGAACACTGAAGCTTTCTTT. It yields the protein CASSRIENTEAFF.

The V gene is TRBV29-1, the J gene TRBJ1-2; D gene unclear. Germline V CDR1 and CDR2: SQVTM, ANQGSEA. The length of the CDR3 is 11 residues. CDR3 in DNA: TGCAGTTTGTCAGGCTCTGGCGGCTACACCTTC. Protein sequence: CSLSGSGGYTF.

The chain uses TRBV11-1 and TRBJ2-7; TRBD2 agrees at 9 bases. The CDR3 totals 16 residues. Per the germline V gene, CDR1 is SGHAT and CDR2 is FQDESV (reference sequence). J was trimmed by 1 base and V by 4 bases; bases with no gene match: 8. CDR3 amino acids: CASSSRPTSGSYEQYF. CDR3 nucleotide sequence: TGTGCCAGCAGCTCCCGACCGACTAGCGGTTCCTACGAGCAGTACTTC.

A few counts support this clonotype. The chain carries TRBV5-1 and TRBJ2-7, with a possible D match to TRBD1 (6 bases). The CDR3 is 13 residues long. Germline V gene data show CDR1 as SGHRS and CDR2 as YFSETQ. V lost 6 bases and J lost 6, with 16 bases in between. Here the CDR3 DNA reads TGCGCCAGCACCTTTGGGGGCGCGGGCGAGCAGTACTTC. Encoded protein: CASTFGGAGEQYF.

This chain connects TRBV7-2 to TRBJ1-4, with D unclear. The germline gives CDR1 SGHTA, CDR2 FQGNSA. The V and J ends lost 5 bases and 4 bases respectively, with 11 bases between them. This CDR3 has 14 residues. CDR3 in amino acids: CASSQADGNEKLFF. CDR3 sequence (DNA): TGTGCCAGCAGCCAAGCGGACGGTAATGAAAAACTGTTTTTT.

V and J are TRBV19 and TRBJ1-1, with a weak D call TRBD1 (5 bases). Per germline, CDR1 LNHDA and CDR2 SQIVND (reference sequence). Trimming cost V 11 bases and J 0 bases, with 10 bases left between them. The CDR3 is 12 amino acids. The CDR3 DNA reads as TGTGCCTGGGCAGGGATGAACACTGAAGCTTTCTTT. It codes for CAWAGMNTEAFF. Based on the CDR3 plus reference TRBV19 and TRBJ1-1, the full variable domain is DGGITQSPKYLFRKEGQNVTLSCEQNLNHDAMYWYRQDPGQGLRLIYYSQIVNDFQKGDIAEGYSVSREKKESFPLTVTSAQKNPTAFYLCAWAGMNTEAFFGQGTRLTVV.

As concerns this clonotype: Being one base from a much bigger clone, this may be a read error. This is likely a read error, given that the CDR3 carries no conserved phenylalanine or tryptophan at its end. CDR3 loop: CASSQKGYSYEQYL. DNA for the CDR3: TGTGCCAGCAGCCAGAAGGGGTACTCCTACGAGCAGTACCTC. This rearrangement joins TRBV7-9 to TRBJ2-7; a possible D gene is TRBD1 (5 bases). Per germline, CDR1 SEHNR and CDR2 FQNEAQ (reference sequence). Between the trimmed V and J ends, which lost 5 bases and 0 bases, there was a span of 11 bases. CDR3 length equals 14 residues.

The gene calls are TRBV7-9 and TRBJ1-4; possible D gene TRBD1, 5 bases. Germline assignment: CDR1 SEHNR and CDR2 FQNEAQ (reference sequence). This CDR3 spans 15 amino acids. Deletions cut 4 bases from V and 8 bases from J, with 17 bases between. The CDR3 reads CASSWGGGLAEKLFF. In nucleotides, the CDR3 is TGTGCCAGCAGCTGGGGGGGGGGTTTGGCCGAAAAACTGTTTTTT.

This clonotype has just one count. This rearrangement joins TRBV20-1 to TRBJ1-2, with 8 nucleotides matching TRBD1. Per the germline V gene, CDR1 is DFQATT and CDR2 is SNEGSKA (reference sequence). V dropped 5 bases and J dropped 11; count of bases not matched to a gene: 28. The CDR3 has 18 amino acids. The CDR3 region is CSAPDRGKGTEDRVGYTF. As DNA, the CDR3 is TGCAGTGCTCCCGACAGGGGAAAGGGCACTGAAGACAGGGTTGGGTACACCTTC.

J is TRBJ1-3 and V is TRBV12-3 or TRBV12-4; perhaps TRBD1 as D (6 bases). Trimming removed 7 bases at V and 2 bases at J, with 18 bases between. CDR3 length: 16 amino acids. The CDR3 loop reads CASTLGARGPGNTIYF. The CDR3 DNA sequence: TGTGCCAGCACCCTGGGGGCACGAGGCCCTGGAAACACCATATATTTT.

The CDR3 DNA is TGTGCCAGCAGCCAAGGTGTTCTCCCTGGAAACACCATATATTTT. Its translation is CASSQGVLPGNTIYF. This chain links TRBV7-9 with TRBJ1-3; D is unclear. CDR1 SEHNR and CDR2 FQNEAQ come from the germline V gene (reference sequence). V gave up 5 bases and J gave up 2 bases, with 13 bases separating them. This CDR3 contains 15 residues.

There are many counts of this clonotype. The chain carries TRBV7-2 and TRBJ1-2; TRBD1 matches 9 bases. CDR1 and CDR2 (germline): SGHTA, FQGNSA. The CDR3 length is 13 residues. The trim removed 6 bases at V and 6 bases at J, leaving 5 bases unmatched. The CDR3 coding sequence is TGTGCCAGCAGAAGGACAGGGGCAGATGGCTACACCTTC. This translates into CASRRTGADGYTF.

The V and J genes are TRBV12-3 or TRBV12-4 and TRBJ1-6; possibly TRBD1 for D (5 bases). The V end was cut by 6 bases, the J end by 13 bases, with 19 bases between. CDR3 length: 14 residues. CDR3 residues: CASSVGGGNQPLHF. The CDR3 DNA is TGTGCCAGCAGCGTTGGGGGGGGTAATCAGCCCCTCCACTTT.

The rearrangement links TRBV7-9 to TRBJ1-2; D not resolved. Germline CDR1 is SEHNR and CDR2 is FQNEAQ (reference sequence). Trimming cost V 3 bases and J 3 bases, with 11 bases left between them. CDR3 size: 14 residues. CDR3 sequence (DNA): TGTGCCAGCAGCTTGGGCAGATCTTACTATGGCTACACCTTC. Translation: CASSLGRSYYGYTF.

Worth noting for this clonotype: A junction boundary mismatches the germline segment, possibly from a read error. V is TRBV6-1 and J is TRBJ2-5; 8 bases match TRBD1. Germline CDR1 and CDR2: MNHNS and SASEGT. The CDR3 has 14 residues. The CDR3 DNA sequence: TGCGCCAGCAGTAATACAGGGGGATGGAAGACCCAGTACTTC. It is translated as CASSNTGGWKTQYF.

This clonotype was seen more than once but under ten times. The chain employs TRBV9 and TRBJ2-7, with a tentative D call TRBD1 (6 bases). The germline V and J ends were trimmed by 2 bases and 2 bases, with 11 bases remaining between them. This CDR3 spans 14 amino acids. Germline CDR1 reads SGDLS; CDR2 reads YYNGEE. The CDR3: CASSVADRPYEQYF. In DNA, the CDR3 is TGTGCCAGCAGCGTCGCCGACAGGCCCTACGAGCAGTACTTC.

V gene TRBV7-2 combines with J gene TRBJ1-5, with D uncertain. V gave up 5 bases and J gave up 4 bases, with 12 bases separating them. The germline V gene has CDR1 SGHTA and CDR2 FQGNSA. CDR3 length equals 14 residues. The CDR3 DNA follows: TGTGCCAGCAGCCAAGTCATATTTAATCAGCCCCAGCATTTT. Protein sequence: CASSQVIFNQPQHF.

J is TRBJ2-2 and V is TRBV7-9; 7 bases align to TRBD2. V trimming: 5 bases; J trimming: 6 bases; junction bases outside the gene matches: 6. The germline gives CDR1 SEHNR, CDR2 FQNEAQ (reference sequence). The CDR3 extends over 14 amino acids. CDR3 protein: CASSPRGSAGELFF. The CDR3 DNA follows: TGTGCCAGCAGCCCCCGCGGGAGTGCCGGGGAGCTGTTTTTT.

The rearrangement links TRBV29-1 to TRBJ2-5; 8 positions agree with TRBD2. This CDR3 has 13 residues. Germline assignment: CDR1 SQVTM and CDR2 ANQGSEA. Trimming cost V 4 bases and J 7 bases; bases outside gene matches: 8. CDR3 sequence (DNA): TGCAGCGTTGCGGGTAGCGGGGACGCGACCCAGTACTTC. Translated, it gives CSVAGSGDATQYF. The complete variable domain, with remaining parts taken from reference TRBV29-1 and TRBJ2-5, reads SAVISQKPSRDICQRGTSLTIQCQVDSQVTMMFWYRQQPGQSLTLIATANQGSEATYESGFVIDKFPISRPNLTFSTLTVSNMSPEDSSIYLCSVAGSGDATQYFGPGTRLLVL.

This sequence joins TRBV12-3 or TRBV12-4 and TRBJ1-6; 7 bases agree with TRBD1. The CDR3 is made up of 15 amino acids. The V segment lost 6 bases and the J segment 4 bases; nucleotides outside the gene matches: 6. DNA of the CDR3: TGTGCCAGCAGACAACTACAGGGGTATAATTCACCCCTCCACTTT. It translates to CASRQLQGYNSPLHF.

This clonotype was seen at least ten times. This chain connects TRBV10-3 to TRBJ2-7; 7 bases fit TRBD1. J was trimmed by 2 bases and V by 10 bases; bases with no gene match: 11. The length of the CDR3 is 14 residues. CDR1 and CDR2 (germline): ENHRY, SYGVKD. CDR3 region: CATLPGQTTYEQYF. The CDR3 nucleotides read TGTGCCACCCTTCCGGGACAGACAACCTACGAGCAGTACTTC.

On this clonotype: The germline gene is not matched at one end of the junction; a read error may be the cause. V is TRBV9 and J is TRBJ2-2; the match to TRBD1 covers 8 bases. Germline CDR1 SGDLS, CDR2 YYNGEE. The CDR3 covers 15 residues. The CDR3 protein is CVSSATTGDTGELFF. CDR3 bases: TGTGTCAGCAGCGCAACGACAGGGGACACCGGGGAGCTGTTTTTT.

This clonotype was recorded a few times. J is TRBJ2-7 and V is TRBV6-5; D is unclear. V lost 4 bases, J lost 0 bases, and 10 bases lay in between. Per the germline V gene, CDR1 is MNHEY and CDR2 is SVGAGI. CDR3 size: 14 residues. In DNA, the CDR3 is TGTGCCAGCAGTTCTGGCTGGGACTCCTACGAGCAGTACTTC. Translation gives CASSSGWDSYEQYF.

On this clonotype: This clone may be a read error of a much larger clone one base away. The rearrangement uses TRBV9 and TRBJ1-2; TRBD1 matches at 7 bases. CDR1 and CDR2 (germline): SGDLS, YYNGEE. The CDR3 runs to 14 residues. V shed 0 bases, J shed 5 bases, and the junction held 4 bases outside the gene matches. This CDR3 reads CASSVGQGLYGYTF. The DNA for the CDR3 is TGTGCCAGCAGCGTAGGACAGGGCCTATATGGCTACACCTTC.

A remark on this clonotype: A much bigger clone sits one base away, suggesting this may be a read error. The rearrangement joins TRBV20-1 to TRBJ1-2; D call uncertain. Between the trimmed V and J ends, which lost 1 base and 10 bases, there was a span of 10 bases. CDR1 is DFQATT, CDR2 SNEGSKA, per germline (reference sequence). CDR3 length: 11 residues. The CDR3 DNA reads TGCAGTGCTAGAGTCAAAGGTGACTACACCTTC. This codes for CSARVKGDYTF.

The CDR3 protein is CSATGSGPGELFF. CDR3 sequence (DNA): TGCAGTGCTACGGGATCGGGCCCCGGGGAGCTGTTTTTT. The gene calls are TRBV20-1 and TRBJ2-2; weak D call: TRBD2 (5 bases). Germline V gives CDR1 DFQATT, CDR2 SNEGSKA (reference sequence). V dropped 4 bases and J dropped 6 bases, with 12 bases sitting between them. The CDR3 sequence is 13 residues long.

At least ten counts were recorded for this clonotype. This chain links TRBV7-9 with TRBJ2-7, with 9 bases matching TRBD1. Trimming took 3 bases from V and 3 from J; bases not matched to a gene: 3. The CDR3 runs to 14 residues. The V gene's germline CDR1 is SEHNR and CDR2 FQNEAQ (reference sequence). The CDR3 sequence is CASSFRDRDYEQYF. The CDR3 DNA reads as TGTGCCAGCAGCTTCCGGGACAGGGACTACGAGCAGTACTTC.

This clonotype was recorded many times. The genes are TRBV20-1 and TRBJ2-5; D might be TRBD1 (5 bases). Per germline, CDR1 DFQATT and CDR2 SNEGSKA (reference sequence). CDR3 length equals 13 residues. Trimming took off 6 bases at V and 5 bases at J, with 16 bases between the two ends. Here the CDR3 reads CSAIEDMVETQYF. The CDR3 DNA is TGCAGTGCCATAGAGGACATGGTGGAGACCCAGTACTTC.